Listed below are T cell receptor beta chains from one sample, sequenced in a study of shared clonotypes between healthy human individuals. Some clones are missing from TCRdb's copy, which holds only in-frame ones; the method was immunoSEQ multiplex PCR. The sample carries about 380,000 clones, 95% to 97% recorded once. The sequencing input was memory CD8+ T cells sorted from blood. These receptors were obtained from a man younger than 40 in good health. Both conserved end residues are part of each CDR3. Fields, in order: J gene, clone size, D gene, V gene, CDR3 protein, CDR3 DNA. The D gene is left open where the match is weak. A row's size may be missing; if present it is once, few, many or a size class.

>TRBJ1-1|-|TRBD1|TRBV18
CASSPIGQGATEAFF
TGTGCCAGCTCACCTATCGGACAGGGGGCCACTGAAGCTTTCTTT
>TRBJ1-1|-|-|TRBV30
CAWSVRIAEAFF
TGTGCCTGGAGTGTAAGGATCGCCGAAGCTTTCTTT
>TRBJ2-7|-|-|TRBV25-1
CATKGYEQYF
TGTGCCACTAAGGGGTACGAGCAGTACTTC
>TRBJ1-1|-|-|TRBV4-1
CASSPDLMNTEAFF
TGCGCCAGCAGCCCTGACCTTATGAACACTGAAGCTTTCTTT
>TRBJ1-1|once|-|TRBV10-3
CAITAGHMNTEAFF
TGTGCCATCACCGCGGGACATATGAACACTGAAGCTTTCTTT
>TRBJ1-6|-|TRBD1|TRBV7-2
CASSLAPWTGRNSPLHF
TGTGCCAGCAGCTTAGCCCCCTGGACAGGGAGGAATTCACCCCTCCACTTT
>TRBJ2-2|-|-|TRBV7-3
CASSWDNTGELFF
TGTGCCAGCAGCTGGGACAACACCGGGGAGCTGTTTTTT
>TRBJ2-1|-|-|TRBV13
CASSLGKLNEQFF
TGTGCCAGCAGCTTAGGCAAGTTAAATGAGCAGTTCTTC
>TRBJ2-2|-|-|TRBV30
CAWSYETGELFF
TGTGCCTGGAGTTATGAAACCGGGGAGCTGTTTTTT
>TRBJ2-1|-|-|TRBV6-1
CATTTRLNNEQFF
TGTGCCACTACCACCCGGTTAAACAATGAGCAGTTCTTC
>TRBJ1-1|-|TRBD1|TRBV28
CASSLNRGLRTEAFF
TGTGCCAGCAGTTTAAACAGGGGGCTCAGGACTGAAGCTTTCTTT
>TRBJ1-2|-|-|TRBV6-4
CASSGSKGSGGYTF
TGTGCCAGCAGTGGGTCAAAGGGTAGTGGTGGCTACACCTTC
>TRBJ1-3|-|-|TRBV18
CASSPAGGNTIYF
TGTGCCAGCTCACCCGCGGGGGGAAACACCATATATTTT
>TRBJ2-2|-|TRBD1|TRBV25-1
CASSDGGTGGTGELFF
TGTGCCAGCAGTGACGGAGGGACAGGGGGCACCGGGGAGCTGTTTTTT
>TRBJ1-1|-|TRBD1|TRBV2
CASRPDRPGAFF
TGTGCCAGCAGACCGGACAGGCCGGGGGCTTTCTTT
>TRBJ2-5|-|TRBD1|TRBV29-1
CSVEGQGYETQYF
TGCAGCGTTGAAGGACAGGGCTACGAGACCCAGTACTTC
>TRBJ2-7|-|-|TRBV27
CASSLSMGYEQYF
TGTGCCAGCAGTTTATCCATGGGCTACGAGCAGTACTTC
>TRBJ2-2|-|-|TRBV11-2
CASQGVVGGELFF
TGTGCCAGCCAGGGAGTAGTCGGCGGGGAGCTGTTTTTT
>TRBJ2-3|-|-|TRBV27
CASSFLDTDTQYF
TGTGCCAGCAGTTTCCTAGATACAGATACGCAGTATTTT
>TRBJ2-3|-|TRBD1|TRBV18
CASSPTGGSADTQYF
TGTGCCAGCTCACCAACAGGGGGCAGCGCAGATACGCAGTATTTT
>TRBJ2-1|-|TRBD1|TRBV28
CASQGDSYNEQFF
TGTGCCAGCCAGGGGGACTCCTACAATGAGCAGTTCTTC
>TRBJ2-5|-|-|TRBV11-2
CASSLVRETQYF
TGTGCCAGCAGCTTAGTCCGGGAGACCCAGTACTTC
>TRBJ2-1|-|TRBD2|TRBV19
CASSIGLAGAIDEQFF
TGTGCCAGTAGTATCGGACTAGCGGGAGCCATCGATGAGCAGTTCTTC
>TRBJ1-5|-|TRBD1|TRBV19
CASGEQGNQPQHF
TGTGCCAGTGGAGAACAGGGGAATCAGCCCCAGCATTTT
>TRBJ2-7|-|-|TRBV19
CASSVAIAYEQYF
TGTGCCAGCTCCGTTGCGATCGCCTACGAGCAGTACTTC
>TRBJ2-5|-|TRBD1|TRBV10-2
CASSESGVGQGLETQYF
TGCGCCAGCAGTGAGTCGGGGGTTGGACAGGGGTTGGAGACCCAGTACTTC